This T cell receptor beta chain was identified during a study of cytomegalovirus exposure and HLA in healthy donors. As to this clone: Its antigen is currently unknown.

Germline V lookup: CDR1 SGHNT, CDR2 YENEEA. V was pared by 6 bases and J by 6 bases, with 16 bases between. There are 14 residues in the CDR3. PCR amplification relied on 60 Vbeta primers (plus 13 Jbeta primers). Repertoires were generated with immunoSEQ multiplex PCR, while TCRdb's copy carries only in-frame clones and drops some. Of under 200,000 clones detected, approximately 88% appear once; the ten largest clones hold under 1.1%. Overall study results and limits: The study reported that TCR beta sequences accurately predicted HLA-A and HLA-B alleles in most subjects.

The specimen was PBMCs. The chain uses TRBV11-3 and TRBJ2-3; unclear D gene. The sequence was collected from a man aged 25-45 years in good health and CMV-seronegative. Here the CDR3 DNA reads TGTGCCAGCAGTCCCAGGTCCTACCAGGATACGCAGTATTTT. It specifies CASSPRSYQDTQYF.